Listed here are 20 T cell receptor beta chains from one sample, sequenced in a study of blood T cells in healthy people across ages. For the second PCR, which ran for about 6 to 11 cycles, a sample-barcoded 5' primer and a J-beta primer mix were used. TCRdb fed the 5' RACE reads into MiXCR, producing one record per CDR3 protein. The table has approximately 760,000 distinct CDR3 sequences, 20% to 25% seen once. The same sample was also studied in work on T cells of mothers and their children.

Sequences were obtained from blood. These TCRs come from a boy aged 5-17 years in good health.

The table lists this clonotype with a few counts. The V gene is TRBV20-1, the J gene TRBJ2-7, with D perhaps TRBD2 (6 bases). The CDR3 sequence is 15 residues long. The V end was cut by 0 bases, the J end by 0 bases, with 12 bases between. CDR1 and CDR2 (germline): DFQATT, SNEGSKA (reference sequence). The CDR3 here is CSARDIGGNSYEQYF. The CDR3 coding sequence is TGCAGTGCTAGAGACATCGGGGGTAACTCCTACGAGCAGTACTTC.

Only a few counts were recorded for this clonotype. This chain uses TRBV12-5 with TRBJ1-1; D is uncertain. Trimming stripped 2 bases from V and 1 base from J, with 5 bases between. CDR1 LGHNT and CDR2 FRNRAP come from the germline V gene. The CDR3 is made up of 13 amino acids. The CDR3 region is CASGLRANTEAFF. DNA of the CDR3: TGTGCTAGTGGTTTGCGGGCGAACACTGAAGCTTTCTTT.

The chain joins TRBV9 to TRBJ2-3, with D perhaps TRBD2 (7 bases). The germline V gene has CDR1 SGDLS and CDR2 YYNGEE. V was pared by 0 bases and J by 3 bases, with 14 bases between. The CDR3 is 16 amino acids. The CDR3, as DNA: TGTGCCAGCAGCGTAGAGGGGGGGGGGCCTACAGATACGCAGTATTTT. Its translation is CASSVEGGGPTDTQYF. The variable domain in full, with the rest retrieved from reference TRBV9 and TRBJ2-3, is DSGVTQTPKHLITATGQRVTLRCSPRSGDLSVYWYQQSLDQGLQFLIQYYNGEERAKGNILERFSAQQFPDLHSELNLSSLELGDSALYFCASSVEGGGPTDTQYFGPGTRLTVL.

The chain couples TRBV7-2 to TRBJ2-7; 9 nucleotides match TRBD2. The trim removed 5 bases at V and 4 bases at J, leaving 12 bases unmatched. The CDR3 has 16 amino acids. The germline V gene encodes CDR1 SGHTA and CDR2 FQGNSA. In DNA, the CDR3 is TGTGCCAGCAGCAAAGGGGGGTTAGCGGGAGTGTACGAGCAGTACTTC. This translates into CASSKGGLAGVYEQYF.

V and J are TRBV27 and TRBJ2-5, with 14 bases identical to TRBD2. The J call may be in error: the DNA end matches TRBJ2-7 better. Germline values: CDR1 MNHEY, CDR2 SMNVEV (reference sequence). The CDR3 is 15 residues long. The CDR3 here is CASKPGLAGAYEQYF. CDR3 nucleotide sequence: TGTGCCAGCAAACCGGGACTAGCGGGAGCCTACGAGCAGTACTTC.

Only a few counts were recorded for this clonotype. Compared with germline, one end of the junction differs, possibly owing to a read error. In nucleotides, the CDR3 is TGTGCCTGCAGCCCTAGGCAGCCGCAAGAGACCCAGTACTTC. Its translation is CACSPRQPQETQYF. The chain employs TRBV7-9 and TRBJ2-5; D is uncertain. CDR1 and CDR2 (germline): SEHNR, FQNEAQ (reference sequence). The CDR3 spans 14 residues.

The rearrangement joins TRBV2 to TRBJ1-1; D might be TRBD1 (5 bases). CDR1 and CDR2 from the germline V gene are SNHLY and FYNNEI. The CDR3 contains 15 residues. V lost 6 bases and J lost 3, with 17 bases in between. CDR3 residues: CASSVRRGVHTEAFF. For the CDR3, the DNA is TGTGCCAGCAGCGTGAGGCGGGGGGTGCACACTGAAGCTTTCTTT.

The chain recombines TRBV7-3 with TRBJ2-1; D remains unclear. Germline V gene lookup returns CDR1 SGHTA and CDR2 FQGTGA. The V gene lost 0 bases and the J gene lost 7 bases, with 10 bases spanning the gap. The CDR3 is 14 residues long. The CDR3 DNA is TGTGCCAGCAGCTTAACGGGATCAGATAATGAGCAGTTCTTC. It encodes CASSLTGSDNEQFF.

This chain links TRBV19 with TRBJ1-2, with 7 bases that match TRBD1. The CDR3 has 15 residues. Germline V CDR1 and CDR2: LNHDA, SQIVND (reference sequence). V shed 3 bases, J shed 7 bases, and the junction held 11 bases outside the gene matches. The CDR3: CASSIHRGQAFGYTF. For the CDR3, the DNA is TGTGCCAGTAGTATCCACCGAGGACAGGCGTTTGGCTACACCTTC.

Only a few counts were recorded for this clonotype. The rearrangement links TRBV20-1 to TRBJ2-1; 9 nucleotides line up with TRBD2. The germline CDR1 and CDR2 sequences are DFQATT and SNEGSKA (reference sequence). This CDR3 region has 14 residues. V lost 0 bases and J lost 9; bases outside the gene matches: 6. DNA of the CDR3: TGCAGTGCTAGAGACGCGGGGGGGCTTCCTGAGCAGTTCTTC. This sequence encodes CSARDAGGLPEQFF.

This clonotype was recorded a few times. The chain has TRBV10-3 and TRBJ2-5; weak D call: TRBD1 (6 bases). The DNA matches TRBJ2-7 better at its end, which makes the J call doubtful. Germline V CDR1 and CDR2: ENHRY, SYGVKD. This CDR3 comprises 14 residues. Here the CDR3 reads CAISESGDTYEQYF. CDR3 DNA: TGTGCCATCAGTGAGTCCGGGGACACCTACGAGCAGTACTTC.

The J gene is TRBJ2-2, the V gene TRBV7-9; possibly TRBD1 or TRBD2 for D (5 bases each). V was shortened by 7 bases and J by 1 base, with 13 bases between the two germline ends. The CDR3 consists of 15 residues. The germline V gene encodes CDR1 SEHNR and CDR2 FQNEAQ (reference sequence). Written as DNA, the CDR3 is TGTGCCAGCATCAAACCGGGACGGAACACCGGGGAGCTGTTTTTT. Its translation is CASIKPGRNTGELFF.

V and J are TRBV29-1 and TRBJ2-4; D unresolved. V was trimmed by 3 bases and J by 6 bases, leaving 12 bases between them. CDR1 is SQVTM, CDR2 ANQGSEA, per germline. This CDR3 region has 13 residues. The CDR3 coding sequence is TGCAGCGTTGATACTTCAGGCGGAAACATTCAGTACTTC. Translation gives CSVDTSGGNIQYF.

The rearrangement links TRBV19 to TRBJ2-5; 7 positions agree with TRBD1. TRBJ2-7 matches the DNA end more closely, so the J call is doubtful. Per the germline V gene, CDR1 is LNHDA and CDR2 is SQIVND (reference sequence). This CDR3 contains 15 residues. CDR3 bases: TGTGCCAGTAAGAGAGAGACAGGGCTCTCCTACGAGCAGTACTTC. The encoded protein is CASKRETGLSYEQYF.

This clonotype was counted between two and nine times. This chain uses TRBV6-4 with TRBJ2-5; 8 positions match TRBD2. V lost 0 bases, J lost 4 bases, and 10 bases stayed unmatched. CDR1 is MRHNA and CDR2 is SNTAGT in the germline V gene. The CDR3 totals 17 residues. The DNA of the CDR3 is TGTGCCAGCAGTGACTCAGATCAGCGGGAGTACATAGAGACCCAGTACTTC. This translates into CASSDSDQREYIETQYF.

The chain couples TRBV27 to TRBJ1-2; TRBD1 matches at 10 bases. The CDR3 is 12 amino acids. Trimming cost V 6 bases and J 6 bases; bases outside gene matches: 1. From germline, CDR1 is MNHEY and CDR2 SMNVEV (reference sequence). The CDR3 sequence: CASRGQGHGYTF. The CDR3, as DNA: TGTGCCAGCAGGGGACAGGGGCATGGCTACACCTTC.

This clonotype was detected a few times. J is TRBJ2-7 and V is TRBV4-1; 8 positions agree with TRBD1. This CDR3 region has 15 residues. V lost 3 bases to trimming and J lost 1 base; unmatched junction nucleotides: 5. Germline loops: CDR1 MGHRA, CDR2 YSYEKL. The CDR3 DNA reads TGCGCCAGCAGCCAGCCGGGACAGGTGTCCTACGAGCAGTACTTC. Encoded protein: CASSQPGQVSYEQYF.

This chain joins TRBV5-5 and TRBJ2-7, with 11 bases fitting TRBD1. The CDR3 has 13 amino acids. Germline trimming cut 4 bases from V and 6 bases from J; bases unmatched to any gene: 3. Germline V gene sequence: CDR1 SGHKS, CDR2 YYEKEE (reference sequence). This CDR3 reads CASSGGTGGEQYF. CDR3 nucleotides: TGTGCCAGCAGCGGCGGGACAGGGGGCGAGCAGTACTTC.

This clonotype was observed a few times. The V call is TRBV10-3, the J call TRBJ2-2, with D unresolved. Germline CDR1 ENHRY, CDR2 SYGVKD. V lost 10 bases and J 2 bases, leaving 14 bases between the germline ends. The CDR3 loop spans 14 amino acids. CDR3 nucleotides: TGTGCCACCATTGAGGACGGAAACACCGGGGAGCTGTTTTTT. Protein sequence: CATIEDGNTGELFF.

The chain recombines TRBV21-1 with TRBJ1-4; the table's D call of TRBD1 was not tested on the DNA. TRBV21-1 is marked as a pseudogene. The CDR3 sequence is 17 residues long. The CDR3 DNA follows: TGTGCCAGCAGCAAAGGGCCAGGCGGGCGCCTTAATGAAAAACTGTTTTTT. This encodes CASSKGPGGRLNEKLFF.